These 6 T cell receptor beta chains originate from one sample sequenced in a study of blood T cell repertoires in COVID-19. The assay was immunoSEQ multiplex PCR, and TCRdb's table has in-frame clones only and misses some. The sample carries roughly 410,000 clones, approximately 88% recorded once. Sequencing was performed on peripheral blood. The receptor set was obtained from a man aged 40-55 years with acute or convalescent COVID-19.

V and J are TRBV19 and TRBJ2-7; TRBD1 matches at 9 bases. The CDR3 covers 13 residues. Germline trimming cut 8 bases from V and 3 bases from J; bases unmatched to any gene: 5. Germline assignment: CDR1 LNHDA and CDR2 SQIVND (reference sequence). The DNA of the CDR3 is TGTGCCAGTGGACAGGGGCTTGTCTACGAGCAGTACTTC. Protein product: CASGQGLVYEQYF.

The chain carries TRBV6-5 and TRBJ1-1, with 8 bases aligning to TRBD1. CDR1 and CDR2 from the germline V gene are MNHEY and SVGAGI. The CDR3 contains 15 residues. Unmatched junction bases numbered 9, after V lost 6 bases and J lost 3 bases. CDR3 sequence (DNA): TGTGCCAGCAGAGACAGGGGCGCGGCGGACACTGAAGCTTTCTTT. Amino acids: CASRDRGAADTEAFF.

The V call is TRBV9, the J call TRBJ1-1, with D possibly TRBD1 on 6 matching bases. The V gene's germline CDR1 is SGDLS and CDR2 YYNGEE. The CDR3 has 13 residues. The ends were cut back, 4 bases at V and 7 bases at J, with 14 bases in the middle. CDR3 region: CASSPDSYREAFF. As DNA, the CDR3 is TGTGCCAGCAGCCCGGACAGTTACCGTGAAGCTTTCTTT.

The V gene is TRBV27, the J gene TRBJ2-2; 10 bases align to TRBD2. The germline V gene encodes CDR1 MNHEY and CDR2 SMNVEV (reference sequence). The length of the CDR3 is 15 residues. J was trimmed by 7 bases and V by 4 bases; bases with no gene match: 6. The CDR3 loop is CASSSLAGFGGELFF. The CDR3 nucleotides read TGTGCCAGCAGTTCACTAGCGGGGTTTGGCGGGGAGCTGTTTTTT.

This chain joins TRBV5-4 and TRBJ2-7; TRBD1 might be the D (6 bases). This CDR3 contains 14 residues. The germline gives CDR1 SGHNT, CDR2 YYREEE (reference sequence). V was cut by 5 bases and J by 1 base, with 13 bases left in between. The CDR3 bases are TGTGCCAGCAGACCAGGGGTTTCTTCCTACGAGCAGTACTTC. Translation: CASRPGVSSYEQYF.

This chain links TRBV6-5 with TRBJ1-2; 8 nucleotides match TRBD1. V dropped 0 bases and J dropped 7; count of bases not matched to a gene: 4. CDR1 is MNHEY and CDR2 is SVGAGI in the germline V gene. CDR3 length: 14 amino acids. The CDR3 sequence: CASSYSQGASGYTF. CDR3 bases: TGTGCCAGCAGTTACTCGCAGGGGGCGAGTGGCTACACCTTC.